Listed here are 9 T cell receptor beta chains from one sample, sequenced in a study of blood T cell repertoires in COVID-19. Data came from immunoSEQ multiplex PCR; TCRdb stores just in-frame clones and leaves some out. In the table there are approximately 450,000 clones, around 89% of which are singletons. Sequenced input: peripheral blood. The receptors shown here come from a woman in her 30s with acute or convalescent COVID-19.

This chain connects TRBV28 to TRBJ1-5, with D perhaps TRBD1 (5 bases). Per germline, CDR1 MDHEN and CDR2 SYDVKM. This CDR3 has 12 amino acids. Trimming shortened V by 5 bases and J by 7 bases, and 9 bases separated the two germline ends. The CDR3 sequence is CASSQGSQPQHF. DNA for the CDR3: TGTGCCAGCAGTCAGGGAAGCCAGCCCCAGCATTTT.

The CDR3 nucleotides read TGTGCCAGCAGTTTCAGGGGGACCACTGAAGCTTTCTTT. It codes for CASSFRGTTEAFF. V and J are TRBV12-3 or TRBV12-4 and TRBJ1-1, with 7 positions matching TRBD1. The CDR3 totals 13 residues. Trimming at V came to 3 bases and at J to 4 bases, leaving 2 bases not matched to a gene.

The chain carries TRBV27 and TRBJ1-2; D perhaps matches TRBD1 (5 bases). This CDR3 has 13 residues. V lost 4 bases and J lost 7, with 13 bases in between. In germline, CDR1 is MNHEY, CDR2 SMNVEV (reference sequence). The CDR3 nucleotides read TGTGCCAGCAGTTCCCTCGGGGGAGTTGGCTACACCTTC. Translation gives CASSSLGGVGYTF.

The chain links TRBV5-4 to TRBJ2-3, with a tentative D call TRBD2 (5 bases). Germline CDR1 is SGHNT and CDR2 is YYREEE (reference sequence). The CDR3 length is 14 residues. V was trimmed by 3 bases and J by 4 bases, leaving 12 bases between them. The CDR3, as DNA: TGTGCCAGCAGCTACGCTGCTAGCTCAGATACGCAGTATTTT. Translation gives CASSYAASSDTQYF.

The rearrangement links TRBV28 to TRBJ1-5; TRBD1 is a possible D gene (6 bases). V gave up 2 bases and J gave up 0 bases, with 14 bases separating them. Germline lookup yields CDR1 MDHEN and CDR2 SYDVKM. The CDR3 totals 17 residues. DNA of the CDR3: TGTGCCAGCAGTTTAAATTGGGGGCCAAATAGCAATCAGCCCCAGCATTTT. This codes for CASSLNWGPNSNQPQHF.

Here the CDR3 DNA reads TGTGCCAGCAGCTTTTATCGCGGGGGGCGCGAGACCCAGTACTTC. This sequence encodes CASSFYRGGRETQYF. The chain recombines TRBV11-2 with TRBJ2-5, with TRBD2 matching 8 bases. V dropped 3 bases and J dropped 5; count of bases not matched to a gene: 8. Germline V gene lookup returns CDR1 SGHAT and CDR2 FQNNGV. This CDR3 spans 15 amino acids.

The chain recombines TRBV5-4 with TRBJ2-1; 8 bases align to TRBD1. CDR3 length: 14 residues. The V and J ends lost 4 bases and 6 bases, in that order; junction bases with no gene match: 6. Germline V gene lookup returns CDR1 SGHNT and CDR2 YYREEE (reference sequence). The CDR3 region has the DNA TGTGCCAGCAGCATCGGACAGGGAAGCAATGAGCAGTTCTTC. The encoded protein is CASSIGQGSNEQFF.

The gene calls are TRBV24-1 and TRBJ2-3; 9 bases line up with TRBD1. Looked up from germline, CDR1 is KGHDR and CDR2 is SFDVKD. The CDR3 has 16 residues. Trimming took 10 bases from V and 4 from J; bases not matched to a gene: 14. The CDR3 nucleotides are TGTGCCACGAGCCCTACCGGGACAGGGCAAGCAGATACGCAGTATTTT. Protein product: CATSPTGTGQADTQYF.

The CDR3 bases are TGTGCCAGCACTCGTGGGGGGGGTCAGCCCCAGCATTTT. Amino acid sequence: CASTRGGGQPQHF. The rearrangement joins TRBV12-3 or TRBV12-4 to TRBJ1-5, with D perhaps TRBD1 (5 bases). CDR3 length: 13 residues. Trimming removed 7 bases from V and 6 bases from J, with 13 bases in between.